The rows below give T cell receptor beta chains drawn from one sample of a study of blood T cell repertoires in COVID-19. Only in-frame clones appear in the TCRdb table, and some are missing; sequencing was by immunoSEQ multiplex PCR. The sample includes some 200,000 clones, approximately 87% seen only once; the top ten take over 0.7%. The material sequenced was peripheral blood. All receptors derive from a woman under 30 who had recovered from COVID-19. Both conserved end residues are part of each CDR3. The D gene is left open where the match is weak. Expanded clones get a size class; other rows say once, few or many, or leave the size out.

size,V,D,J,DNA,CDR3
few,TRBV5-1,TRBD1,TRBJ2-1,TGCGCCAGCAGCTGGGACAGGGCGCCCTACAATGAGCAGTTCTTC,CASSWDRAPYNEQFF
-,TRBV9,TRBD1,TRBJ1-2,TGTGCCAGCAGCGCAGGGGGAGGCTATGGCTACACCTTC,CASSAGGGYGYTF
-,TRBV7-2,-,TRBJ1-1,TGTGCCAGCAGCTGGGCCGGGGGGATGAACACTGAAGCTTTCTTT,CASSWAGGMNTEAFF
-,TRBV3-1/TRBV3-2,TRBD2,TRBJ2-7,TGTGCCAGCAGCCCAACCGGGGGGGACTACGAGCAGTACTTC,CASSPTGGDYEQYF
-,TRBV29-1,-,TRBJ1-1,TGCAGCGTTGAAAGGCAGGGCTTGGACACTGAAGCTTTCTTT,CSVERQGLDTEAFF
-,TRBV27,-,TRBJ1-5,TGTGCCAGCAGTTGGGGGCCTGGCAATCAGCCCCAGCATTTT,CASSWGPGNQPQHF
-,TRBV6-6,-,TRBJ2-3,TGTGCCACCCTGGGGCTCCTACGGGGGGATACGCAGTATTTT,CATLGLLRGDTQYF
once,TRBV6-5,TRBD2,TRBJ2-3,TGTGCCAGCAGCCTACGCACCTTAGCGGGAGATACGCAGTATTTT,CASSLRTLAGDTQYF
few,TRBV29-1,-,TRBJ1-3,TGCAGCGTTGGCCCAGGGGCGGACACCATATATTTT,CSVGPGADTIYF
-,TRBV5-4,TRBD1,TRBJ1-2,TGTGCCAGCAGTTGGACAGGAACTAACTATGGCTACACCTTC,CASSWTGTNYGYTF
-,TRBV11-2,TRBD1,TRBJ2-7,TGTGCCAGCACCCCCGGGACAGGGACATACGAGCAGTACTTC,CASTPGTGTYEQYF
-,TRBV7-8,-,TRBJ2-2,TGTGCCAGCAGCTTTTGGCGGGAGAACACCGGGGAGCTGTTTTTT,CASSFWRENTGELFF
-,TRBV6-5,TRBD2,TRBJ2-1,TGTGCCAGCAGGTTTAGCGGGGGTGGGGCCAATGAGCAGTTCTTC,CASRFSGGGANEQFF
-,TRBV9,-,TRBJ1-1,TGTGCCAGCAGCGTACGACAGGCCAACACTGAAGCTTTCTTT,CASSVRQANTEAFF
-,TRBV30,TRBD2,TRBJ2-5,TGTGCCTGGAAAAAAGCGGGAGCCGCCCAAGAGACCCAGTACTTC,CAWKKAGAAQETQYF
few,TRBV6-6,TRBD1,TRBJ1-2,TGTGCCAGCAGGGGACAGGGGCTACCAGCTAACTATGGCTACACCTTC,CASRGQGLPANYGYTF
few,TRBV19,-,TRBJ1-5,TGTGCCAGTAGTATTACCCCCAGAGGGTACGGGCAGCCCCAGCATTTT,CASSITPRGYGQPQHF
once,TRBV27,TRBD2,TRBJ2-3,TGTGCCAGCAGTGGATGGACTAGCGGGAGAGGAGGCACAGATACGCAGTATTTT,CASSGWTSGRGGTDTQYF
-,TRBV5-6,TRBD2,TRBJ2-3,TGTGCCAGCAGCTTGAAATTAGCGGGAGGGCTAACAGATACGCAGTATTTT,CASSLKLAGGLTDTQYF
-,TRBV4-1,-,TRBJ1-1,TGCGCCAGCAGCCAAGATCGGGAGGGGGTGAACACTGAAGCTTTCTTT,CASSQDREGVNTEAFF
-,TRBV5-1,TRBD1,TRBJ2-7,TGCGCCAGCAGCTTGAGACTCGGGGACAGGGACTCCTACGAGCAGTACTTC,CASSLRLGDRDSYEQYF
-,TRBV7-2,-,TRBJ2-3,TGTGCCAGCAGCCCAAGGGGAGGCTCAGATACGCAGTATTTT,CASSPRGGSDTQYF
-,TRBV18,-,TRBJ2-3,TGTGCCAGCTCACCAAGGTCCGCAGGTTACACAGATACGCAGTATTTT,CASSPRSAGYTDTQYF
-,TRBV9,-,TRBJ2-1,TGTGCCAGCAGCGTAGGTTTCAAATCCCAACAGTTCTTC,CASSVGFKSQQFF
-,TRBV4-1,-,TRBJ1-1,TGCGCCAGCAGCCAAGGGCAGGGTCGGTGGAACACTGAAGCTTTCTTT,CASSQGQGRWNTEAFF
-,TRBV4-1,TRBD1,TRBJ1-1,TGCGCCAGCAGCCATCAGGGGGCCCGGGGCACTGAAGCTTTCTTT,CASSHQGARGTEAFF
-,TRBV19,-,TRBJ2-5,TGTGCCAGTAGTATTGCTGGGGGCTGGGAGACCCAGTACTTC,CASSIAGGWETQYF
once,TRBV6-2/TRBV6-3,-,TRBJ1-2,TGTGCCAGCAGTTACGTCGAGATCTATGGCTACACCTTC,CASSYVEIYGYTF